Shown below are 25 T cell receptor beta chains from a single sample sequenced in a study of PD-1 blockade in classical Hodgkin lymphoma. All patients relapsed after autologous stem cell transplantation, and brentuximab vedotin exposure varied. Data came from immunoSEQ multiplex PCR; TCRdb stores just in-frame clones and leaves some out. The sample records 80,000 to 100,000 clones, just under 95% being singletons. This specimen was peripheral blood mononuclear cells (PBMCs), taken at baseline. Every receptor here comes from a human donor with classical Hodgkin lymphoma.

This rearrangement joins TRBV2 to TRBJ1-4, with 7 bases aligning to TRBD1. Unmatched junction bases numbered 3, after V lost 1 base and J lost 7 bases. The CDR3 runs to 14 residues. The germline V gene has CDR1 SNHLY and CDR2 FYNNEI. CDR3 in DNA: TGTGCCAGCAGTGAAGAAGGGGGCGGTGAAAAACTGTTTTTT. It encodes CASSEEGGGEKLFF.

The gene calls are TRBV6-4 and TRBJ2-2, with a possible D match to TRBD2 (5 bases). Between the trimmed V and J ends, which lost 3 bases and 5 bases, there was a span of 16 bases. The germline CDR1 and CDR2 sequences are MRHNA and SNTAGT. The CDR3 loop spans 16 amino acids. The CDR3 nucleotides are TGTGCCAGCAGTGAACGTACAGTGAGCGGAACCGGGGAGCTGTTTTTT. Translating gives CASSERTVSGTGELFF.

In this sample, this clone turned up a few times. This chain uses TRBV25-1 with TRBJ2-2; 8 bases agree with TRBD1. Trimming at V came to 6 bases and at J to 5 bases, leaving 8 bases not matched to a gene. Germline CDR1 is MGHDK and CDR2 is SYGVNS. The CDR3 consists of 15 residues. Here the CDR3 reads CASRTTGTGTGELFF. In DNA form, the CDR3 reads TGTGCCAGCAGAACAACGGGGACAGGAACCGGGGAGCTGTTTTTT.

V gene TRBV7-2 combines with J gene TRBJ1-5; D call uncertain. Germline V gives CDR1 SGHTA, CDR2 FQGNSA. The V end was cut by 7 bases, the J end by 3 bases, with 10 bases between. This CDR3 comprises 13 residues. CDR3 DNA sequence: TGTGCCAGCATAGAGGGCTACAATCAGCCCCAGCATTTT. Protein sequence: CASIEGYNQPQHF.

The CDR3 nucleotides are TGTGCCAGCAGCGCGTCAGGGGGGAACGAGCAGTACTTC. This translates into CASSASGGNEQYF. The chain combines TRBV5-4 with TRBJ2-7; D perhaps matches TRBD1 (7 bases). The germline V gene encodes CDR1 SGHNT and CDR2 YYREEE (reference sequence). This CDR3 has 13 amino acids. The V end lost 4 bases, the J end lost 5 bases, and 13 bases lay between the germline ends.

The CDR3 loop reads CASSPGLAGESQYF. For the CDR3, the DNA is TGTGCCAGCAGCCCAGGACTAGCGGGAGAATCCCAGTACTTC. The rearrangement uses TRBV5-4 and TRBJ2-5; TRBD2 matches at 13 bases. The length of the CDR3 is 14 residues. Unmatched junction bases numbered 6, after V lost 4 bases and J lost 9 bases. Germline-derived CDR1 and CDR2 are SGHNT and YYREEE (reference sequence).

The genes are TRBV15 and TRBJ1-1; tentative D call: TRBD1 (6 bases). This CDR3 contains 13 residues. From germline, CDR1 is LNHNV and CDR2 YYDKDF (reference sequence). V was shortened by 1 base and J by 11 bases, with 14 bases between the two germline ends. Written as DNA, the CDR3 is TGTGCCACCAGCAGAGGGGGGGCCGTCCTGGCTTTCTTT. Amino acids: CATSRGGAVLAFF. The full variable domain, rest sourced from reference TRBV15 and TRBJ1-1, is DAMVIQNPRYQVTQFGKPVTLSCSQTLNHNVMYWYQQKSSQAPKLLFHYYDKDFNNEADTPDNFQSRRPNTSFCFLDIRSPGLGDTAMYLCATSRGGAVLAFFGQGTRLTVV.

The V and J genes are TRBV25-1 and TRBJ1-1; the D is unclear. V lost 3 bases and J lost 4, with 9 bases in between. The CDR3 length is 13 residues. Germline CDR1 is MGHDK and CDR2 is SYGVNS. The CDR3 DNA sequence: TGTGCCAGCAGTGACTACGTAGGCACTGAAGCTTTCTTT. Its translation is CASSDYVGTEAFF.

The rearrangement joins TRBV5-1 to TRBJ2-5; TRBD2 aligns across 9 bases. Germline values: CDR1 SGHRS, CDR2 YFSETQ. The CDR3 is 15 amino acids. Germline trimming cut 5 bases from V and 5 bases from J; bases unmatched to any gene: 10. The CDR3 loop reads CASSSSDAGGETQYF. The CDR3 DNA is TGCGCCAGCAGTTCGTCGGATGCGGGAGGGGAGACCCAGTACTTC.

The chain links TRBV10-1 to TRBJ2-1; a weak D match, TRBD2 (5 bases). CDR3 length: 13 residues. Germline-derived CDR1 and CDR2 are WNHNN and SYGVQD (reference sequence). V was clipped by 1 base and J by 8 bases, with 9 bases between them. The CDR3 DNA reads TGCGCCAGCAGTGAGTTGGATAGCGATGAGCAGTTCTTC. It codes for CASSELDSDEQFF.

The V gene is TRBV7-8, the J gene TRBJ2-7; D is tentatively TRBD1 or TRBD2 (5 bases each). The germline gives CDR1 SGHVS, CDR2 FQNEAQ. The CDR3 extends over 12 amino acids. V dropped 5 bases and J dropped 7 bases, with 12 bases sitting between them. The DNA of the CDR3 is TGTGCCAGCAGCCGCCCAGAGGGGGAGCAGTACTTC. This translates into CASSRPEGEQYF.

The rearrangement uses TRBV6-5 and TRBJ2-1; D unresolved. The CDR3 runs to 14 residues. The germline CDR1 and CDR2 sequences are MNHEY and SVGAGI. Trimming took 0 bases from V and 4 from J, leaving 7 bases between them. CDR3 amino acids: CASSYSGDYNEQFF. The CDR3 bases are TGTGCCAGCAGTTACTCTGGGGATTACAATGAGCAGTTCTTC.

This rearrangement joins TRBV9 to TRBJ2-5; 9 nucleotides line up with TRBD2. The CDR3 spans 16 residues. Per the germline V gene, CDR1 is SGDLS and CDR2 is YYNGEE. The V segment lost 2 bases and the J segment 3 bases; nucleotides outside the gene matches: 8. The CDR3, as DNA: TGTGCCAGCAGCGTCGGACTAGCGATGGGAGAAGAGACCCAGTACTTC. This encodes CASSVGLAMGEETQYF.

The chain recombines TRBV18 with TRBJ2-5, with 9 bases matching TRBD1. Germline CDR1 and CDR2: KGHSH and LQKENI. CDR3 length equals 15 residues. J gave up 5 bases and V 5 bases, and 9 bases lay outside the gene matches. Here the CDR3 DNA reads TGTGCCAGCTCATCGGACAGGGGCGAGGGGGAGACCCAGTACTTC. Protein: CASSSDRGEGETQYF.

A single count supports this clone. The genes are TRBV10-2 and TRBJ1-3, with TRBD1 identical over 8 bases. V dropped 4 bases and J dropped 3; count of bases not matched to a gene: 11. Germline CDR1 WSHSY, CDR2 SAAADI. The CDR3 extends over 17 amino acids. This CDR3 reads CASSGGFWDRFGNTIYF. DNA of the CDR3: TGCGCCAGCAGTGGCGGATTTTGGGACAGGTTTGGAAACACCATATATTTT.

The gene calls are TRBV5-1 and TRBJ1-5; D uncertain. Germline-derived CDR1 and CDR2 are SGHRS and YFSETQ. Trimming removed 0 bases at V and 2 bases at J, with 3 bases between. The CDR3 consists of 13 residues. CDR3 residues: CASSLGRNQPQHF. The CDR3 DNA reads as TGCGCCAGCAGCTTGGGGCGCAATCAGCCCCAGCATTTT. The variable domain in full, with the rest retrieved from reference TRBV5-1 and TRBJ1-5, is KAGVTQTPRYLIKTRGQQVTLSCSPISGHRSVSWYQQTPGQGLQFLFEYFSETQRNKGNFPGRFSGRQFSNSRSEMNVSTLELGDSALYLCASSLGRNQPQHFGDGTRLSIL.

The chain uses TRBV4-1 and TRBJ2-7; D may be TRBD2 (6 bases). Per the germline V gene, CDR1 is MGHRA and CDR2 is YSYEKL. V was clipped by 0 bases and J by 4 bases, with 13 bases between them. This CDR3 is 15 amino acids long. CDR3 sequence: CASSQERLVSYEQYF. The CDR3 DNA sequence: TGCGCCAGCAGCCAAGAGCGACTAGTCTCGTACGAGCAGTACTTC.

The V and J genes are TRBV14 and TRBJ2-1; 12 nucleotides agree with TRBD1. Germline CDR1 SGHDN, CDR2 FVKESK. The CDR3 is 20 residues long. J lost 4 bases, V lost 0 bases, and 13 bases had no gene match. CDR3 sequence: CASSQEGTGGKSGRYNEQFF. In nucleotides, the CDR3 is TGTGCCAGCAGCCAAGAAGGGACAGGGGGCAAGAGCGGGAGGTACAATGAGCAGTTCTTC.

The V gene is TRBV10-1, the J gene TRBJ1-5; D perhaps matches TRBD1 (6 bases). V was shortened by 10 bases and J by 3 bases, with 13 bases between the two germline ends. Germline V gene sequence: CDR1 WNHNN, CDR2 SYGVQD (reference sequence). The CDR3 sequence is 13 residues long. The CDR3 DNA sequence: TGCGCCACCTCGACAGGCTTCAATCAGCCCCAGCATTTT. Its translation: CATSTGFNQPQHF.

The rearrangement uses TRBV4-2 and TRBJ2-3, with D maybe TRBD2 (7 bases). Trimming removed 10 bases from V and 2 bases from J, with 16 bases in between. Germline CDR1 is LGHNA and CDR2 is YNFKEQ. CDR3 length equals 14 residues. CDR3 sequence reads: CATSPAGATDTQYF. CDR3 nucleotide sequence: TGTGCCACCTCGCCCGCGGGGGCCACAGATACGCAGTATTTT.

The chain employs TRBV28 and TRBJ1-3, with D possibly being TRBD1 (5 bases). This CDR3 region has 17 residues. The germline V gene has CDR1 MDHEN and CDR2 SYDVKM. Trimming pared 6 bases from V and 5 bases from J, leaving 23 bases between. CDR3 sequence (DNA): TGTGCCAGCAGCGCGCCCGGGGGTTGGGTAGAAAGAAACACCATATATTTT. It translates to CASSAPGGWVERNTIYF.

This chain joins TRBV11-2 and TRBJ1-2; D gene ambiguous. This CDR3 spans 14 amino acids. CDR1 SGHAT and CDR2 FQNNGV come from the germline V gene. With 1 base removed from V and 8 bases from J, the gap between germline ends came to 14 bases. The chain's CDR3 is CASSLVMAGGGYTF. Written as DNA, the CDR3 is TGTGCCAGCAGCTTAGTGATGGCAGGCGGCGGCTACACCTTC.

The chain carries TRBV27 and TRBJ2-7; 7 nucleotides align to TRBD1. Germline CDR1 reads MNHEY; CDR2 reads SMNVEV (reference sequence). The trim removed 5 bases at V and 3 bases at J, leaving 10 bases unmatched. CDR3 length: 15 amino acids. For the CDR3, the DNA is TGTGCCAGCAGTGCCTACAGGGGTGTGGGCTACGAGCAGTACTTC. Translation gives CASSAYRGVGYEQYF.

About this clone: A read error may produce the germline difference seen at one junction end. The rearrangement links TRBV5-1 to TRBJ1-2; D may be TRBD1 (5 bases). The length of the CDR3 is 14 residues. Looked up from germline, CDR1 is SGHRS and CDR2 is YFSETQ. The CDR3 is CASTQNPGVAALGF. The CDR3 DNA follows: TGCGCCAGCACTCAGAATCCGGGGGTAGCTGCTTTGGGCTTC. The full variable domain, rest sourced from reference TRBV5-1 and TRBJ1-2, is KAGVTQTPRYLIKTRGQQVTLSCSPISGHRSVSWYQQTPGQGLQFLFEYFSETQRNKGNFPGRFSGRQFSNSRSEMNVSTLELGDSALYLCASTQNPGVAALGFGSGTRLTVV.

The V and J genes are TRBV5-1 and TRBJ1-2; possibly TRBD1 for D (5 bases). Between the trimmed V and J ends, which lost 6 bases and 8 bases, there was a span of 14 bases. The CDR3 sequence is 12 residues long. The V gene's germline CDR1 is SGHRS and CDR2 YFSETQ. In DNA, the CDR3 is TGCGCCAGCAACAAAGCCGGGGACGGCTACACCTTC. This gives the protein CASNKAGDGYTF.